This TCR beta chain was sequenced during a study of cytomegalovirus exposure and HLA in healthy donors. Study-level information: Most donors, 81% of over 300 genotyped, fell in the Caucasian-associated ancestry cluster.

PCR primers comprised 60 Vbeta and 13 Jbeta primers. Sequencing used immunoSEQ multiplex PCR; TCRdb keeps in-frame clones, though not all of them. This table has about 200,000 clones, roughly 83% appearing once. Broader study findings: In presence/absence analyses, roughly uniform sequencing depth across donors was assumed. Some V segments, TRBV6-2 and TRBV6-3 among them, were indistinguishable and were therefore excluded. In a later analysis, the majority of CMV-associated beta chains seemingly showed HLA restriction.

The V gene end was trimmed by 6 bases and the J gene end by 2 bases; junction bases not matched to a gene: 6. Germline CDR1 and CDR2: MDHEN and SYDVKM. CDR3 size: 14 residues. As for this clone: Its target is unknown.

This clonotype was obtained from a male donor in good health and CMV-seropositive. The sequencing input was PBMCs. This chain links TRBV28 with TRBJ2-5; the match to TRBD1 covers 7 bases. The CDR3 spells CASSPPGQQETQYF. CDR3 bases: TGTGCCAGCAGCCCACCGGGACAGCAAGAGACCCAGTACTTC.